The 25 T cell receptor beta chains in this list originate from one sample, sequenced in a study of blood T cell repertoires in COVID-19. Libraries were prepared by immunoSEQ multiplex PCR; TCRdb keeps only in-frame clonotypes and omits some of them. The sample has 450,000 to 500,000 clones; 70% to 90% are singletons. The sequenced sample consisted of peripheral blood. These receptors were obtained from a human donor in a cohort sampled during active COVID-19.

This chain uses TRBV6-5 with TRBJ1-6; TRBD1 aligns across 8 bases. The CDR3 covers 14 residues. The germline CDR1 and CDR2 sequences are MNHEY and SVGAGI. With 8 bases clipped from V and 7 bases from J, the junction kept 7 bases outside the gene matches. The CDR3 spells CASWGRTGNSPLHF. The CDR3 nucleotides are TGTGCCAGCTGGGGTAGGACAGGGAATTCACCCCTCCACTTT.

The chain is built from TRBV29-1 and TRBJ2-4; 9 bases agree with TRBD1. The CDR3 covers 13 residues. Losses at the gene ends were 7 bases for V and 7 bases for J; bases not matched to a gene: 8. Germline CDR1 SQVTM, CDR2 ANQGSEA. The CDR3 DNA is TGCAGCGCAAGGACAGGGGATGGGAACATTCAGTACTTC. Translated: CSARTGDGNIQYF.

This chain links TRBV7-2 with TRBJ2-4, with a tentative D call TRBD2 (6 bases). The CDR3 is made up of 15 amino acids. V was pared by 0 bases and J by 5 bases, with 11 bases between. Germline loops: CDR1 SGHTA, CDR2 FQGNSA. The CDR3 DNA reads TGTGCCAGCAGCTTAGCGTTGGGGGGAGAAAACATTCAGTACTTC. Amino acids: CASSLALGGENIQYF.

The chain uses TRBV7-3 and TRBJ2-1; weak D call: TRBD2 (5 bases). The CDR3 sequence is 14 residues long. The germline V gene encodes CDR1 SGHTA and CDR2 FQGTGA. The V end lost 1 base, the J end lost 6 bases, and 10 bases lay between the germline ends. The CDR3 spells CASSLSPSSNEQFF. CDR3 nucleotide sequence: TGTGCCAGCAGCTTAAGTCCTAGCAGCAATGAGCAGTTCTTC.

This chain connects TRBV5-1 to TRBJ1-1; TRBD1 is a possible D gene (5 bases). The ends were cut back, 0 bases at V and 3 bases at J, with 12 bases in the middle. Germline V gives CDR1 SGHRS, CDR2 YFSETQ. This CDR3 comprises 15 residues. The CDR3 DNA reads as TGCGCCAGCAGCTTGGAGGCCAGGGAAGACACTGAAGCTTTCTTT. Translation: CASSLEAREDTEAFF.

This chain links TRBV9 with TRBJ1-4, with D maybe TRBD1 (6 bases). Trimming left V 0 bases short and J 5 bases short, with 8 bases between. CDR1 SGDLS and CDR2 YYNGEE come from the germline V gene. The CDR3 extends over 14 amino acids. CDR3 residues: CASSVGTVNEKLFF. DNA for the CDR3: TGTGCCAGCAGCGTAGGGACAGTAAATGAAAAACTGTTTTTT.

The genes are TRBV4-3 and TRBJ1-5; 9 bases are a match to TRBD1. Germline CDR1 reads LGHNA; CDR2 reads YSLEER. The trim removed 0 bases at V and 6 bases at J, leaving 12 bases unmatched. The CDR3 covers 18 residues. The CDR3 nucleotides are TGCGCCAGCAGCCAAGACGTGGCGGGACAGGGTAATTTTCAGCCCCAGCATTTT. Translating gives CASSQDVAGQGNFQPQHF.

The chain is built from TRBV19 and TRBJ1-3; D may be TRBD1 (5 bases). CDR3 size: 16 residues. V lost 7 bases to trimming and J lost 0 bases, with 16 bases between them. Per the germline V gene, CDR1 is LNHDA and CDR2 is SQIVND (reference sequence). In nucleotides, the CDR3 is TGTGCCAGTATCCAAAAAAAGGGGTTCTCTGGAAACACCATATATTTT. It codes for CASIQKKGFSGNTIYF.

The chain employs TRBV5-1 and TRBJ1-5; weak D call: TRBD1 (6 bases). Germline CDR1 and CDR2: SGHRS and YFSETQ. The germline V and J ends were trimmed by 4 bases and 5 bases, with 16 bases remaining between them. The CDR3 length is 15 residues. CDR3 residues: CASSLSGTSYQPQHF. CDR3 sequence (DNA): TGCGCCAGCAGCCTATCCGGGACATCGTATCAGCCCCAGCATTTT. The entire variable domain, with the rest obtained from reference TRBV5-1 and TRBJ1-5, is as follows: KAGVTQTPRYLIKTRGQQVTLSCSPISGHRSVSWYQQTPGQGLQFLFEYFSETQRNKGNFPGRFSGRQFSNSRSEMNVSTLELGDSALYLCASSLSGTSYQPQHFGDGTRLSIL.

The chain recombines TRBV18 with TRBJ1-3, with D possibly being TRBD1 (5 bases). Trimming removed 2 bases from V and 1 base from J, with 18 bases in between. This CDR3 is 18 amino acids long. CDR1 is KGHSH, CDR2 LQKENI, per germline. The CDR3 reads CASSPGLFQGSSGNTIYF. The CDR3 nucleotides read TGTGCCAGCTCACCAGGGTTATTCCAGGGTTCTTCTGGAAACACCATATATTTT.

V gene TRBV9 combines with J gene TRBJ1-2, with D possibly TRBD1 on 6 matching bases. V was cut by 1 base and J by 2 bases, with 12 bases left in between. Germline V CDR1 and CDR2: SGDLS, YYNGEE. This CDR3 is 15 amino acids long. CDR3 residues: CASSVSAGVNYGYTF. CDR3 sequence (DNA): TGTGCCAGCAGCGTATCGGCAGGGGTAAACTATGGCTACACCTTC.

This clone was seen a single time. V usage is TRBV3-1 (or the pseudogene TRBV3-2) and J usage is TRBJ2-7; no clear D gene. In germline, CDR1 is LGHDT, CDR2 YNNKEL (reference sequence). Trimming pared 2 bases from V and 8 bases from J, leaving 13 bases between. The CDR3 extends over 13 amino acids. The CDR3 sequence is CASSQLMARKQYF. The CDR3 nucleotides are TGTGCCAGCAGCCAACTGATGGCACGCAAGCAGTACTTC.

This clone showed up just once. The rearrangement joins TRBV4-3 to TRBJ2-1, with D tentatively TRBD1 (6 bases). The CDR3 totals 17 residues. The germline V gene encodes CDR1 LGHNA and CDR2 YSLEER. The V and J ends lost 1 base and 2 bases respectively, with 15 bases between them. This chain's CDR3 is CASSQGRWTAPYNEQFF. The CDR3 DNA reads as TGCGCCAGCAGCCAAGGCCGATGGACAGCTCCCTACAATGAGCAGTTCTTC.

The chain carries TRBV19 and TRBJ2-2, with D unresolved. Germline assignment: CDR1 LNHDA and CDR2 SQIVND (reference sequence). The CDR3 contains 13 residues. V was clipped by 3 bases and J by 2 bases, with 4 bases between them. The CDR3 DNA is TGTGCCAGTAGTATGCGAAACACCGGGGAGCTGTTTTTT. It specifies CASSMRNTGELFF.

As regards this clone: This may come from a read error, since a much larger clone is one base off. The V gene is TRBV5-5, the J gene TRBJ1-1, with D possibly matching TRBD1 (5 bases). The CDR3 is 13 amino acids. Germline V gene lookup returns CDR1 SGHKS and CDR2 YYEKEE (reference sequence). The V end lost 2 bases, the J end lost 1 base, and 6 bases lay between the germline ends. CDR3 in DNA: TGTGCCAGCAGCTTAGGGGAGAACACTGAAGCTTTCTTT. It codes for CASSLGENTEAFF.

The DNA of the CDR3 is TGCGCCAGCAGCCAAGGAGGAGGACTAGCGGGAGATTTTGAGCAGTTCTTC. It yields the protein CASSQGGGLAGDFEQFF. The J gene is TRBJ2-1, the V gene TRBV4-3; TRBD2 matches at 13 bases. This CDR3 region has 17 residues. Losses at the gene ends were 1 base for V and 9 bases for J; bases not matched to a gene: 9. Germline loops: CDR1 LGHNA, CDR2 YSLEER.

The chain joins TRBV2 to TRBJ2-3; 9 bases agree with TRBD2. With V trimmed by 2 bases and J by 4 bases, 13 bases remained unmatched. CDR3 length equals 18 residues. Germline V gives CDR1 SNHLY, CDR2 FYNNEI. CDR3 nucleotides: TGTGCCAGCAGTGAACAGGGGCGGGTAGCGGGAGTTTCAGATACGCAGTATTTT. It specifies CASSEQGRVAGVSDTQYF.

CDR3 bases: TGTGCCAGCAGGTCATTAGCGGGAACAGGTGAGCAGTTCTTC. Encoded protein: CASRSLAGTGEQFF. J is TRBJ2-1 and V is TRBV6-5; TRBD2 matches 8 bases. CDR3 length equals 14 residues. Trimming cost V 6 bases and J 9 bases; bases outside gene matches: 10. CDR1 is MNHEY and CDR2 is SVGAGI in the germline V gene.

This clone was detected only once. The chain uses TRBV27 and TRBJ2-7; D not certain. The CDR3 runs 16 residues. Trimming left V 5 bases short and J 2 bases short, with 19 bases between. The germline CDR1 and CDR2 sequences are MNHEY and SMNVEV (reference sequence). The CDR3 sequence is CASSPGVGPPTYEQYF. DNA of the CDR3: TGTGCCAGCAGTCCGGGTGTGGGTCCACCTACCTACGAGCAGTACTTC.

With respect to this clone: The sample has other DNA sequences that encode this CDR3 too. The chain couples TRBV7-2 to TRBJ1-3, with 7 positions matching TRBD1. Germline V gene sequence: CDR1 SGHTA, CDR2 FQGNSA. The CDR3 consists of 15 residues. Unmatched junction bases numbered 7, after V lost 4 bases and J lost 4 bases. CDR3 protein: CASSSRQGSGNTIYF. CDR3 bases: TGTGCCAGCAGCTCAAGACAGGGTTCCGGAAACACCATATATTTT.

J is TRBJ1-6 and V is TRBV7-9, with D unresolved. The CDR3 consists of 16 residues. V was cut by 5 bases and J by 0 bases, with 11 bases left in between. CDR1 is SEHNR and CDR2 is FQNEAQ in the germline V gene (reference sequence). The CDR3 is CASSRSGSSYNSPLHF. Written as DNA, the CDR3 is TGTGCCAGCAGCCGAAGCGGGAGCTCCTATAATTCACCCCTCCACTTT.

The chain recombines TRBV5-1 with TRBJ2-7; D might be TRBD2 (6 bases). This CDR3 is built from 15 residues. V was clipped by 3 bases and J by 0 bases, with 13 bases between them. Germline-derived CDR1 and CDR2 are SGHRS and YFSETQ. The CDR3 loop is CASSSWGDSSYEQYF. The CDR3 DNA is TGCGCCAGCAGCTCTTGGGGGGATTCCTCCTACGAGCAGTACTTC.

V gene TRBV7-8 combines with J gene TRBJ2-1; perhaps TRBD2 as D (5 bases). CDR1 is SGHVS and CDR2 is FQNEAQ in the germline V gene. Trimming left V 5 bases short and J 5 bases short, with 10 bases between. The CDR3 is 13 residues long. CDR3 sequence reads: CASSAGLNNEQFF. The CDR3 DNA follows: TGTGCCAGCAGCGCAGGACTGAACAATGAGCAGTTCTTC.

V and J are TRBV6-4 and TRBJ1-2; D is possibly TRBD1 (6 bases). The V gene lost 0 bases and the J gene lost 8 bases, with 10 bases spanning the gap. This CDR3 comprises 13 residues. CDR1 is MRHNA, CDR2 SNTAGT, per germline. DNA for the CDR3: TGTGCCAGCAGTGACTCGTTCACAGGGGGCTACACCTTC. Protein product: CASSDSFTGGYTF.

DNA for the CDR3: TGCGCCAGCAGCCTGGGGGAGTACTCCTACGAGCAGTACTTC. Its protein is CASSLGEYSYEQYF. The chain is built from TRBV5-1 and TRBJ2-7; D may match TRBD1 or TRBD2 (5 bases each). The V end was cut by 4 bases, the J end by 0 bases, with 11 bases between. Looked up from germline, CDR1 is SGHRS and CDR2 is YFSETQ. The CDR3 is made up of 14 amino acids.